The 27 T cell receptor beta chains in this list originate from one sample, sequenced in a study of blood T cell repertoires in COVID-19. Method: immunoSEQ multiplex PCR; TCRdb's copy keeps in-frame clones and lacks some. The sample records about 210,000 clones, 75% to 85% being singletons. Sequenced: peripheral blood. The receptor set was obtained from a man aged 45-65 years with active or convalescent COVID-19.

This clone was seen only a few times. The chain employs TRBV6-2 or TRBV6-3 and TRBJ1-2; D gene unclear. Germline V gene lookup returns CDR1 MNHEY and CDR2 SVGEGT. V lost 6 bases, J lost 2 bases, and 13 bases lay in between. This CDR3 region has 14 residues. The CDR3 reads CASSPSDLNYGYTF. The CDR3, as DNA: TGTGCCAGCAGCCCTTCGGACTTAAACTATGGCTACACCTTC.

This rearrangement joins TRBV20-1 to TRBJ1-2; D gene uncertain. Looked up from germline, CDR1 is DFQATT and CDR2 is SNEGSKA (reference sequence). V was clipped by 3 bases and J by 4 bases, with 12 bases between them. The CDR3 length is 13 residues. The CDR3 DNA follows: TGCAGTGCTAGTGCGGGATTCGGCTATGGCTACACCTTC. As protein: CSASAGFGYGYTF.

V usage is TRBV7-6 and J usage is TRBJ2-1; D is perhaps TRBD2 (6 bases). CDR1 SGHVS and CDR2 FNYEAQ come from the germline V gene. This CDR3 spans 15 amino acids. The V end lost 4 bases, the J end lost 6 bases, and 16 bases lay between the germline ends. The CDR3 region is CASSSLAELANEQFF. Written as DNA, the CDR3 is TGTGCCAGCAGCTCGTTAGCGGAGTTGGCCAATGAGCAGTTCTTC.

The chain has TRBV7-6 and TRBJ2-1, with 7 positions matching TRBD2. The junction had 12 bases not matched to a gene; V was cut back by 4 bases and J by 0 bases. This CDR3 spans 18 amino acids. The germline gives CDR1 SGHVS, CDR2 FNYEAQ. The CDR3 reads CASSSLASGGNSYNEQFF. DNA of the CDR3: TGTGCCAGCAGCTCGCTGGCTAGCGGAGGGAACTCCTACAATGAGCAGTTCTTC.

The rearrangement joins TRBV5-1 to TRBJ1-1; 9 bases agree with TRBD1. The V gene's germline CDR1 is SGHRS and CDR2 YFSETQ. This CDR3 spans 16 amino acids. Losses at the gene ends were 2 bases for V and 4 bases for J; bases not matched to a gene: 9. CDR3 coding DNA: TGCGCCAGCAGCTTCTTTCGACAGGGGGAGTCCACTGAAGCTTTCTTT. This sequence encodes CASSFFRQGESTEAFF.

V usage is TRBV7-2 and J usage is TRBJ2-1, with TRBD1 matching over 7 bases. V trimming: 6 bases; J trimming: 7 bases; junction bases outside the gene matches: 12. Germline CDR1 SGHTA, CDR2 FQGNSA. The CDR3 spans 15 residues. The CDR3 sequence: CASRYDRATWNEQFF. CDR3 DNA: TGTGCCAGCAGATACGACAGGGCGACGTGGAATGAGCAGTTCTTC.

The gene calls are TRBV5-6 and TRBJ2-3, with D unclear. CDR3 size: 13 residues. Germline-derived CDR1 and CDR2 are SGHDT and YYEEEE. V shed 1 base and J shed 3 bases, with 6 bases lying between them. Here the CDR3 reads CASSLTVTDTQYF. CDR3 sequence (DNA): TGTGCCAGCAGCTTGACAGTAACAGATACGCAGTATTTT.

The chain has TRBV5-4 and TRBJ2-3, with TRBD1 as a possible D gene (6 bases). Germline V gene data show CDR1 as SGHNT and CDR2 as YYREEE (reference sequence). Trimming stripped 6 bases from V and 1 base from J, with 12 bases between. This CDR3 has 14 residues. CDR3 residues: CASTSKGGTDTQYF. CDR3 DNA sequence: TGTGCCAGCACCTCTAAGGGGGGCACAGATACGCAGTATTTT.

The chain carries TRBV5-4 and TRBJ1-2; 8 positions match TRBD1. The CDR3 sequence is 15 residues long. Per the germline V gene, CDR1 is SGHNT and CDR2 is YYREEE (reference sequence). J was trimmed by 7 bases and V by 4 bases; bases with no gene match: 12. CDR3 protein: CASSIVDRDRAGYTF. In nucleotides, the CDR3 is TGTGCCAGCAGCATCGTGGACAGGGATAGGGCTGGCTACACCTTC.

The chain recombines TRBV6-5 with TRBJ1-1; D gene unclear. CDR1 and CDR2 (germline): MNHEY, SVGAGI. V gave up 8 bases and J gave up 2 bases, with 12 bases separating them. The CDR3 is 13 residues long. Here the CDR3 DNA reads TGTGCCAGCTTCGTGGAGAGTAACACTGAAGCTTTCTTT. It encodes CASFVESNTEAFF.

The chain links TRBV7-9 to TRBJ1-4, with a possible D match to TRBD1 (5 bases). Germline V gene data show CDR1 as SEHNR and CDR2 as FQNEAQ (reference sequence). V gave up 5 bases and J gave up 8 bases, with 24 bases separating them. This CDR3 has 17 amino acids. The CDR3 DNA sequence: TGTGCCAGCAGCGTTATGGGGCCAGGTAACTGGGCCGAAAAACTGTTTTTT. Amino acids: CASSVMGPGNWAEKLFF.

The CDR3 bases are TGTGCCATCAGTGGGAGGTCTCCCGAGCAGTACTTC. Translation gives CAISGRSPEQYF. This chain uses TRBV10-3 with TRBJ2-7; D may be TRBD2 (5 bases). Germline lookup yields CDR1 ENHRY and CDR2 SYGVKD. Trimming shortened V by 4 bases and J by 6 bases, and 10 bases separated the two germline ends. The CDR3 has 12 residues.

V and J are TRBV7-3 and TRBJ2-1; 7 nucleotides align to TRBD1. Germline V lookup: CDR1 SGHTA, CDR2 FQGTGA. The CDR3 has 15 residues. Unmatched junction bases numbered 5, after V lost 6 bases and J lost 0 bases. The CDR3 reads CASRKGDSSYNEQFF. The CDR3 coding sequence is TGTGCCAGCAGGAAGGGGGACAGCTCCTACAATGAGCAGTTCTTC.

V is TRBV7-8 and J is TRBJ2-7; weak D call: TRBD1 (7 bases). The length of the CDR3 is 13 residues. CDR1 and CDR2 (germline): SGHVS, FQNEAQ. V lost 4 bases and J lost 7, with 14 bases in between. Here the CDR3 DNA reads TGTGCCAGCAGCTCTACAGGGGCGGGGGAGCAGTACGTC. Amino acid sequence: CASSSTGAGEQYV.

This rearrangement joins TRBV7-9 to TRBJ1-2, with D possibly being TRBD1 (5 bases). Trimming took off 6 bases at V and 0 bases at J, with 11 bases between the two ends. This CDR3 comprises 14 residues. Germline V CDR1 and CDR2: SEHNR, FQNEAQ (reference sequence). The CDR3 bases are TGTGCCAGCAGTCTGGACACCTCTAACTATGGCTACACCTTC. Translating it yields CASSLDTSNYGYTF.

V gene TRBV5-6 combines with J gene TRBJ1-6, with TRBD1 as a possible D gene (6 bases). The CDR3 totals 15 residues. CDR1 SGHDT and CDR2 YYEEEE come from the germline V gene. The V end was cut by 0 bases, the J end by 9 bases, with 13 bases between. This chain's CDR3 is CASSLGPVGGSPLHF. The CDR3 DNA follows: TGTGCCAGCAGCTTGGGGCCCGTAGGGGGTTCACCCCTCCACTTT. The entire variable domain, with the rest obtained from reference TRBV5-6 and TRBJ1-6, is as follows: DAGVTQSPTHLIKTRGQQVTLRCSPKSGHDTVSWYQQALGQGPQFIFQYYEEEERQRGNFPDRFSGHQFPNYSSELNVNALLLGDSALYLCASSLGPVGGSPLHFGNGTRLTVT.

The V call is TRBV18, the J call TRBJ2-3; D is possibly TRBD2 (7 bases). V lost 1 base to trimming and J lost 4 bases, with 15 bases between them. The CDR3 consists of 16 residues. Germline-derived CDR1 and CDR2 are KGHSH and LQKENI. The CDR3 bases are TGTGCCAGCTCACCACGTCCGGGGGGCACCGCAGATACGCAGTATTTT. It is translated as CASSPRPGGTADTQYF.

This clone was seen only once. The CDR3 nucleotides are TGTGCCAGCAACATGTTAGCGGGGGAGTGGGTTGGCTACAATGAGCAGTTCTTC. Translating it yields CASNMLAGEWVGYNEQFF. The chain employs TRBV27 and TRBJ2-1, with TRBD2 matching 9 bases. CDR1 and CDR2 from the germline V gene are MNHEY and SMNVEV (reference sequence). The ends lost 7 bases at V and 3 bases at J; junction bases unmatched: 16. The CDR3 extends over 18 amino acids.

The gene calls are TRBV18 and TRBJ1-3; D remains ambiguous. The germline V and J ends were trimmed by 4 bases and 4 bases, with 11 bases remaining between them. Germline assignment: CDR1 KGHSH and CDR2 LQKENI. The CDR3 loop spans 14 amino acids. CDR3 in DNA: TGTGCCAGCTCACAACCCTCGGAGGGAAACACCATATATTTT. It codes for CASSQPSEGNTIYF.

The chain links TRBV4-3 to TRBJ2-2; 8 bases agree with TRBD1. Per germline, CDR1 LGHNA and CDR2 YSLEER. The ends lost 2 bases at V and 4 bases at J; junction bases unmatched: 6. This CDR3 is built from 16 residues. The CDR3 region is CASSQLTGVGTGELFF. The CDR3 DNA sequence: TGCGCCAGCAGCCAACTGACAGGGGTTGGCACCGGGGAGCTGTTTTTT.

The gene calls are TRBV9 and TRBJ1-6; D might be TRBD1 (5 bases). The germline V gene encodes CDR1 SGDLS and CDR2 YYNGEE. Trimming left V 3 bases short and J 2 bases short, with 15 bases between. The CDR3 contains 17 residues. The chain's CDR3 is CASSEGQGNPYNSPLHF. CDR3 DNA: TGTGCCAGCAGCGAGGGGCAGGGTAACCCCTATAATTCACCCCTCCACTTT. The full variable domain, completed using reference TRBV9 and TRBJ1-6, is DSGVTQTPKHLITATGQRVTLRCSPRSGDLSVYWYQQSLDQGLQFLIQYYNGEERAKGNILERFSAQQFPDLHSELNLSSLELGDSALYFCASSEGQGNPYNSPLHFGNGTRLTVT.

The rearrangement uses TRBV5-1 and TRBJ1-4; TRBD1 aligns across 8 bases. The CDR3 length is 14 residues. CDR1 is SGHRS, CDR2 YFSETQ, per germline. The ends lost 2 bases at V and 8 bases at J; junction bases unmatched: 5. DNA for the CDR3: TGCGCCAGCAGCTTCCTAGGACAGGGCGAAAAACTGTTTTTT. It encodes CASSFLGQGEKLFF.

The V gene is TRBV6-5, the J gene TRBJ1-2; maybe TRBD1 (5 bases). Germline V lookup: CDR1 MNHEY, CDR2 SVGAGI. The ends were cut back, 2 bases at V and 6 bases at J, with 10 bases in the middle. CDR3 length: 13 residues. CDR3 sequence (DNA): TGTGCCAGCAGTTACAATGGGGCGGATGGCTACACCTTC. It is translated as CASSYNGADGYTF.

The chain recombines TRBV5-1 with TRBJ2-3; a weak D match, TRBD1 (5 bases). The germline gives CDR1 SGHRS, CDR2 YFSETQ. The CDR3 covers 14 residues. The V and J ends lost 4 bases and 3 bases respectively, with 12 bases between them. The CDR3 coding sequence is TGCGCCAGCAGCCAGGGTGTGGGAACAGATACGCAGTATTTT. Translated: CASSQGVGTDTQYF.

The chain links TRBV19 to TRBJ1-6; D is undetermined. This CDR3 has 13 amino acids. V lost 3 bases, J lost 10 bases, and 10 bases lay in between. Germline V gene data show CDR1 as LNHDA and CDR2 as SQIVND (reference sequence). The CDR3 region has the DNA TGTGCCAGTAGTATTCCGGGAAGCTCACCCCTCCACTTT. Its translation: CASSIPGSSPLHF.

The chain employs TRBV28 and TRBJ2-7; D may be TRBD2 (5 bases). V shed 1 base and J shed 5 bases, with 12 bases lying between them. In germline, CDR1 is MDHEN, CDR2 SYDVKM. The CDR3 sequence is 14 residues long. CDR3 loop: CASSLFWGVDEQYV. The CDR3 coding sequence is TGTGCCAGCAGTTTATTTTGGGGAGTTGACGAGCAGTACGTC.

This clone has only one observation. Here the CDR3 DNA reads TGTGCCAGCAGCGCGGACACAGATACGCAGTATTTT. Translating gives CASSADTDTQYF. The genes are TRBV6-5 and TRBJ2-3; no clear D. The CDR3 has 12 amino acids. From germline, CDR1 is MNHEY and CDR2 SVGAGI. V lost 6 bases and J 2 bases, leaving 6 bases between the germline ends.